This T cell receptor (beta chain) was recovered during a study of radiation and T cells in renal cell carcinoma. Across the study: Nephrectomy followed 15 Gy stereotactic body radiation by 4 weeks.

Germline V gene data show CDR1 as MNHEY and CDR2 as SMNVEV (reference sequence). Trimming took off 10 bases at V and 3 bases at J, with 16 bases between the two ends. The CDR3 length is 14 residues. Overall study results and limits: Without pretreatment biopsies, baseline tumor clonotype presence was undetermined. Top tumor clonotypes rose in blood 2 weeks post-radiation, then contracted.

A remark on this clone: The target antigen is unknown.

Some clones are missing from TCRdb's copy, which holds only in-frame ones; the method was immunoSEQ multiplex PCR. Counted here are 100,000 to 150,000 clones, more than 75% occurring once; the ten biggest clones make up about 5.6%. Noted time point: blood 2 weeks post-SBRT. The treatment denotes: 15 Gy SBRT to primary tumor, nephrectomy 4 weeks later. The chain couples TRBV27 to TRBJ1-5; D may be TRBD1 (5 bases). The source material was blood, sampled from a patient whose treatment included radiotherapy and nephrectomy. This sequence was found in a woman in her 70s with renal cell carcinoma. DNA for the CDR3: TGTGCCACTAAACTGTGGGGGAACAATCAGCCCCAGCATTTT. Residues: CATKLWGNNQPQHF.